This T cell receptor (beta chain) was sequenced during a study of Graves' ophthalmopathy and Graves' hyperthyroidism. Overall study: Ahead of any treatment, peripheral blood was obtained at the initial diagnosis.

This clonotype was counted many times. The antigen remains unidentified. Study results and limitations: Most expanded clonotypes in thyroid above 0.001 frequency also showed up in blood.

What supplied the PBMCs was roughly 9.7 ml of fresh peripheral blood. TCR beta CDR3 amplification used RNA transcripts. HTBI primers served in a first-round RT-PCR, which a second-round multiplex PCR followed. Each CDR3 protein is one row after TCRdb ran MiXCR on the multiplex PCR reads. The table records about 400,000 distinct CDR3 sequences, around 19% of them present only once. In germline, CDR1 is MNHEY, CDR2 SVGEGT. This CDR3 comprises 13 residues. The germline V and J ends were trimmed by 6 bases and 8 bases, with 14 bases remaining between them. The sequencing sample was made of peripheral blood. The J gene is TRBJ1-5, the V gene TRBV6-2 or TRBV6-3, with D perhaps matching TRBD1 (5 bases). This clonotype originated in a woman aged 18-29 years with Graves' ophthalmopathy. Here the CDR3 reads CASSRGPREPQHF. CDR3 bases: TGTGCCAGCAGCCGGGGACCCAGGGAGCCCCAGCATTTT.